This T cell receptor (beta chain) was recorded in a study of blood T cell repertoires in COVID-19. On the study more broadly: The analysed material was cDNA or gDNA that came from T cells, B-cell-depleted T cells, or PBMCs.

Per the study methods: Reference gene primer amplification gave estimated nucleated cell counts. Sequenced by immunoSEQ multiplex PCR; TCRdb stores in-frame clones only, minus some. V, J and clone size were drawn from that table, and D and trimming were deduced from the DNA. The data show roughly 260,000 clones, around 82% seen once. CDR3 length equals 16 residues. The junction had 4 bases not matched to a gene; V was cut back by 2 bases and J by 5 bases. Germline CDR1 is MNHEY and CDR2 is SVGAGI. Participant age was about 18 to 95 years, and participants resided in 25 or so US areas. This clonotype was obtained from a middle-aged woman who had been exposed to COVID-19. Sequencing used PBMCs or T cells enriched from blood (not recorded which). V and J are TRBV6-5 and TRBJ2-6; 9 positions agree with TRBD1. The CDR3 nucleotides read TGTGCCAGCAGTTACAAAACAGGGGGCTGGGCCAACGTCCTGACTTTC. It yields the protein CASSYKTGGWANVLTF.